A selection of T cell receptor beta chains follows, all from one sample in a study of shared clonotypes between healthy human individuals. Profiling relied on immunoSEQ multiplex PCR, and the TCRdb table lists in-frame clones only, not all of them. This repertoire shows around 600,000 clones, less than 98% found once; its top ten account for approximately 0.057%. The sequencing input was naive CD4+ T cells sorted from blood. The receptors stem from a woman in her 30s in good health. Both conserved end residues are part of each CDR3. D genes are given only for firm matches. Part of the rows lack a size; the others show once, few, many or a class for expanded clones.

clone_size	d_call	j_call	cdr3_length	v_call	cdr3_aa	cdr3_nt
-	-	TRBJ1-2	11	TRBV28	CASTTGYGYTF	TGTGCCAGCACCACAGGTTATGGCTACACCTTC
-	-	TRBJ2-2	15	TRBV18	CASSPLKGNTGELFF	TGTGCCAGCTCACCTTTGAAAGGGAACACCGGGGAGCTGTTTTTT
-	TRBD2	TRBJ2-5	15	TRBV9	CASSGTSARGETQYF	TGTGCCAGCAGCGGGACTAGCGCGAGGGGTGAGACCCAGTACTTC
-	-	TRBJ1-1	14	TRBV7-9	CASSLGGRNTEAFF	TGTGCCAGCAGCTTAGGGGGCAGGAACACTGAAGCTTTCTTT
-	TRBD2	TRBJ2-7	15	TRBV7-2	CASSSVSGRFNEQYF	TGTGCCAGCAGCTCGGTCAGCGGGAGGTTTAACGAGCAGTACTTC
-	TRBD1	TRBJ2-7	14	TRBV6-1	CASSRRDRGREQYF	TGTGCCAGCAGTCGCCGGGACAGGGGACGCGAGCAGTACTTC
-	TRBD2	TRBJ2-3	16	TRBV27	CASSFHPGLAADTQYF	TGTGCCAGCAGTTTCCACCCGGGACTAGCAGCAGATACGCAGTATTTT
-	TRBD2	TRBJ2-5	14	TRBV29-1	CSSRTSGIKETQYF	TGCAGCAGTCGGACTAGCGGAATTAAAGAGACCCAGTACTTC
-	-	TRBJ2-3	15	TRBV28	CASSLVVAVGDTQYF	TGTGCCAGCAGTTTAGTCGTAGCGGTCGGCGATACGCAGTATTTT
-	-	TRBJ2-3	14	TRBV15	CATSRPGNTDTQYF	TGTGCCACCAGCAGACCGGGAAACACAGATACGCAGTATTTT
-	-	TRBJ2-6	16	TRBV4-1	CASRQGRGSGANVLTF	TGCGCCAGCAGACAAGGACGAGGGAGCGGGGCCAACGTCCTGACTTTC
few	-	TRBJ1-1	13	TRBV7-2	CASSLAMNTEAFF	TGTGCCAGCAGCTTAGCCATGAACACTGAAGCTTTCTTT
-	-	TRBJ1-1	13	TRBV28	CASLRSGATEAFF	TGTGCCAGCCTACGATCGGGGGCCACTGAAGCTTTCTTT
-	TRBD1	TRBJ2-7	13	TRBV5-1	CASSRDRPYEQYF	TGCGCCAGCAGTAGGGACAGACCCTACGAGCAGTACTTC
-	TRBD2	TRBJ2-2	16	TRBV5-1	CASSLGLAGGLGELFF	TGCGCCAGCAGCCTCGGACTAGCGGGAGGCCTCGGGGAGCTGTTTTTT
-	TRBD1	TRBJ1-4	15	TRBV5-1	CASSSRQGVGEKLFF	TGCGCCAGCAGCTCGAGACAGGGTGTTGGAGAAAAACTGTTTTTT
-	-	TRBJ2-2	19	TRBV5-1	CASSRELNRDRSHTGELFF	TGCGCCAGCAGCCGAGAACTCAACCGGGACCGAAGTCATACCGGGGAGCTGTTTTTT
once	-	TRBJ2-7	12	TRBV18	CASSPPAGEQYF	TGTGCCAGCTCACCACCAGCCGGTGAGCAGTACTTC
-	-	TRBJ2-7	14	TRBV28	CASSLGAAPYEQYF	TGTGCCAGCAGTTTAGGGGCAGCTCCCTACGAGCAGTACTTC
few	-	TRBJ1-1	14	TRBV5-4	CASSLEVSAGEAFF	TGTGCCAGCAGCTTGGAGGTTTCGGCGGGTGAAGCTTTCTTT
-	-	TRBJ2-7	16	TRBV29-1	CSVDSARGGDRGEQYF	TGCAGCGTTGATTCCGCCCGGGGCGGCGACCGGGGGGAGCAGTACTTC
-	TRBD2	TRBJ2-7	17	TRBV10-3	CAISESPGTSGYYEQYF	TGTGCCATCAGTGAGTCTCCTGGGACTAGCGGATACTACGAGCAGTACTTC
-	TRBD2	TRBJ2-3	13	TRBV30	CAWGTSGRGTQYF	TGTGCCTGGGGGACTAGCGGGAGGGGTACGCAGTATTTT
once	TRBD1	TRBJ1-1	14	TRBV6-6	CASISDRGNTEAFF	TGTGCCAGCATCTCCGACAGGGGTAACACTGAAGCTTTCTTT
-	TRBD2	TRBJ2-7	16	TRBV2	CASRSSGGKSSYEQYF	TGTGCCAGCAGGTCGAGCGGGGGAAAGAGCTCCTACGAGCAGTACTTC
-	TRBD2	TRBJ2-1	15	TRBV11-2	CASSLGLADYNEQFF	TGTGCCAGCAGCTTAGGACTAGCGGACTACAATGAGCAGTTCTTC
-	-	TRBJ2-1	15	TRBV7-9	CASSLVSGAYNEQFF	TGTGCCAGCAGCTTAGTTAGCGGAGCCTACAATGAGCAGTTCTTC
-	-	TRBJ2-7	15	TRBV5-1	CASSLRGARSYEQYF	TGCGCCAGCAGCTTAAGGGGGGCTCGGTCCTACGAGCAGTACTTC
-	TRBD1	TRBJ1-3	17	TRBV2	CASSGDRDGWVGNTIYF	TGTGCCAGCAGTGGGGACAGGGACGGTTGGGTTGGAAACACCATATATTTT
-	TRBD1	TRBJ1-5	14	TRBV28	CASSPDRVIQPQHF	TGTGCCAGCAGTCCGGACAGGGTCATTCAGCCCCAGCATTTT
-	-	TRBJ1-1	14	TRBV2	CASTERGSDTEAFF	TGTGCCAGCACCGAACGGGGTTCAGACACTGAAGCTTTCTTT
-	-	TRBJ1-3	15	TRBV14	CASSRQAISGNTIYF	TGTGCCAGCAGCCGACAGGCGATCTCTGGAAACACCATATATTTT
-	TRBD1	TRBJ2-5	15	TRBV28	CASSFRRTGYETQYF	TGTGCCAGCAGTTTCCGAAGGACAGGGTATGAGACCCAGTACTTC
once	-	TRBJ1-3	15	TRBV28	CASSLPGISGNTIYF	TGTGCCAGCAGTTTACCCGGAATCTCTGGAAACACCATATATTTT
-	TRBD2	TRBJ2-2	15	TRBV7-6	CASSPTSGNTGELFF	TGTGCCAGCAGCCCGACTAGCGGGAACACCGGGGAGCTGTTTTTT
-	-	TRBJ2-3	16	TRBV21-1	CASSRRGRSSTDTQYF	TGTGCCAGCAGCCGAAGGGGACGGTCTAGCACAGATACGCAGTATTTT
-	-	TRBJ2-6	14	TRBV6-5	CASSAMGGANVLTF	TGTGCCAGCAGCGCGATGGGTGGGGCCAACGTCCTGACTTTC
-	TRBD1	TRBJ2-1	12	TRBV2	CASREQGNEQFF	TGTGCCAGCAGGGAACAGGGGAATGAGCAGTTCTTC
-	TRBD2	TRBJ2-2	15	TRBV7-6	CASSLGGSNTGELFF	TGTGCCAGCAGCTTAGGCGGGAGTAACACCGGGGAGCTGTTTTTT
-	-	TRBJ1-1	9	TRBV29-1	CSTNTEAFF	TGCAGCACTAACACTGAAGCTTTCTTT
-	-	TRBJ2-6	14	TRBV15	CATSIGTGANVLTF	TGTGCCACCAGCATAGGTACCGGGGCCAACGTCCTGACTTTC
-	TRBD1	TRBJ2-7	15	TRBV18	CASSRRDRASYEQYF	TGTGCCAGCTCACGCCGGGACAGGGCATCCTACGAGCAGTACTTC
-	-	TRBJ2-3	19	TRBV21-1	CASSPGLAGQTTSTDTQYF	TGTGCCAGCAGCCCGGGACTAGCGGGCCAAACAACTAGCACAGATACGCAGTATTTT
-	TRBD1	TRBJ1-5	12	TRBV29-1	CSVMDRGQPQHF	TGCAGCGTGATGGACAGGGGCCAGCCCCAGCATTTT
-	-	TRBJ2-5	15	TRBV6-5	CASRKDRNSKKTQYF	TGTGCCAGCAGAAAAGACAGGAACTCTAAGAAGACCCAGTACTTC
-	-	TRBJ2-6	15	TRBV9	CASSVDPSGANVLTF	TGTGCCAGCAGCGTAGACCCCTCTGGGGCCAACGTCCTGACTTTC
-	-	TRBJ2-1	13	TRBV9	CASSVATSGEQFF	TGTGCCAGCAGCGTAGCTACTAGTGGGGAGCAGTTCTTC